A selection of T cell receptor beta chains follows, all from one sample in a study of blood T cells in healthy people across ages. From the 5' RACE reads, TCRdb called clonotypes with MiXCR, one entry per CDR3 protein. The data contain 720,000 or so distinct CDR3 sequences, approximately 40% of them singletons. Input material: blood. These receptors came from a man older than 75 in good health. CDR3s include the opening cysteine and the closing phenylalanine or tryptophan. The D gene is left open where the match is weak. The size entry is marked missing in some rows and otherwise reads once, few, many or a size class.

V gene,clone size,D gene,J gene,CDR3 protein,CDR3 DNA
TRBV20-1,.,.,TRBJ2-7,CSASGGSHYEQYF,TGCAGTGCTAGCGGCGGGTCCCACTACGAGCAGTACTTC
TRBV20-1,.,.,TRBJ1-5,CSARDSRQGQEPQHF,TGCAGTGCTAGAGATTCCAGGCAGGGGCAGGAGCCCCAGCATTTT
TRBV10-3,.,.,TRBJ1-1,CAISLQNTEAFF,TGTGCCATCAGTCTACAGAACACTGAAGCTTTCTTT
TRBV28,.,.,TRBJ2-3,CASSFASETLGDTQYF,TGTGCCAGCAGTTTCGCTAGCGAGACATTGGGAGATACGCAGTATTTT
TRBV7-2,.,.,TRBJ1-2,CASSLALHGYTF,TGTGCCAGCAGCTTAGCGTTACATGGCTACACCTTC
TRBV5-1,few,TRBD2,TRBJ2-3,CASSLSGGGDTQYF,TGCGCCAGCAGCTTGTCTGGGGGGGGAGATACGCAGTATTTT
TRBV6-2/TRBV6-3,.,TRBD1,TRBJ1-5,CASRWTGSRNQPQHF,TGTGCCAGCAGGTGGACAGGGAGTAGGAATCAGCCCCAGCATTTT
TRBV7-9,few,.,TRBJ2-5,CASTAGGAQYF,TGTGCCAGCACAGCCGGAGGTGCCCAGTACTTC
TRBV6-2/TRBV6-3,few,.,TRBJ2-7,CASSTRGRGPTYEQYF,TGTGCCAGCAGTACCCGTGGGCGGGGGCCGACCTACGAGCAGTACTTC
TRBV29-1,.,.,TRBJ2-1,CSVAAGQETQFF,TGCAGCGTTGCAGCAGGGCAAGAGACCCAGTTCTTC
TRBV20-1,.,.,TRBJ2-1,CSAKRTGNNEQFF,TGCAGTGCTAAACGCACAGGGAACAATGAGCAGTTCTTC
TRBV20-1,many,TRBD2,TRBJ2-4,CSAPGTSGGDGRNIQYF,TGCAGTGCTCCCGGGACTAGCGGGGGGGATGGTAGAAACATTCAGTACTTC
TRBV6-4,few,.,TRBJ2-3,CASGREMADTQYF,TGTGCCAGCGGCAGGGAGATGGCAGATACGCAGTATTTT
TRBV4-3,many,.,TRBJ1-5,CASSQDSRDPPQHF,TGCGCCAGCAGCCAAGATTCTCGGGATCCTCCCCAGCATTTT
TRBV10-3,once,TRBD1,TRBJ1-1,CAISETGVNTEAFF,TGTGCCATCAGTGAAACAGGGGTAAACACTGAAGCTTTCTTT
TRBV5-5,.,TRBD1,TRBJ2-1,CASSPQGAGYNEQFF,TGTGCCAGCAGCCCACAGGGGGCCGGCTACAATGAGCAGTTCTTC
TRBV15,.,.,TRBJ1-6,CATSRVKQEPYSPLHF,TGTGCCACCAGCAGAGTCAAACAGGAGCCCTACTCACCCCTCCACTTT
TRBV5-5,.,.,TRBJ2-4,CASSLGAQLAKNIRYF,TGTGCCAGCAGCTTAGGAGCACAACTAGCCAAAAACATTCGGTACTTC
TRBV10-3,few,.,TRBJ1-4,CAISLSGPRTTNNEKLFF,TGTGCCATCAGCCTTTCCGGACCCCGAACTACCAATAATGAAAAACTGTTTTTT
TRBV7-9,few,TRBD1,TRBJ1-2,CASAPYRGKGGYTF,TGTGCCAGCGCCCCTTACAGGGGCAAAGGGGGCTACACCTTC
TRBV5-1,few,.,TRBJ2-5,CASSLEGWEQYF,TGCGCCAGCAGCTTGGAGGGCTGGGAGCAGTACTTC
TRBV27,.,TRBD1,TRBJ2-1,CASSRRGTGVRNEQFF,TGTGCCAGCAGTCGCCGTGGAACAGGGGTTCGCAATGAGCAGTTCTTC
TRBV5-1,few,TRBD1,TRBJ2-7,CASSLNRGQDEQYF,TGCGCCAGCAGCTTAAACAGGGGGCAGGACGAGCAGTACTTC
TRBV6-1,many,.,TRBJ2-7,CASSHREPYEQYF,TGTGCCAGCAGTCATCGGGAGCCTTACGAGCAGTACTTC
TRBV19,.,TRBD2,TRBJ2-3,CASSITARGGADTQYF,TGTGCCAGTAGTATAACGGCGCGGGGGGGGGCGGATACGCAGTATTTT
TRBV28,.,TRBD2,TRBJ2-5,CASRSRRWGGETQYF,TGTGCCAGCAGATCTCGACGGTGGGGAGGGGAGACCCAGTACTTC
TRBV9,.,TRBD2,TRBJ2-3,CASSAGRAGGRTDTQYF,TGTGCCAGCAGCGCCGGACGAGCGGGGGGCCGCACAGATACGCAGTATTTT
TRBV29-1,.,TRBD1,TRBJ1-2,CSGGQSLWGYTF,TGCAGCGGGGGACAGTCGCTCTGGGGCTACACCTTC
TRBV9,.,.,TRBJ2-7,CAGSASQGIGDEQYF,TGTGCCGGCAGCGCGAGCCAGGGTATCGGAGACGAGCAGTACTTC
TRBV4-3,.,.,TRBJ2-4,CASSRDTGGKNIQYF,TGCGCCAGCAGCCGGGACACCGGGGGCAAAAACATTCAGTACTTC
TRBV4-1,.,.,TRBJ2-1,CASSYGAAGQSSYNEQFF,TGCGCCAGCAGCTACGGGGCGGCGGGCCAAAGCTCCTACAATGAGCAGTTCTTC
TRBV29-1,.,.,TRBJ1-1,CSVGIGGEYEAFF,TGCAGCGTTGGAATTGGCGGGGAGTATGAAGCTTTCTTT
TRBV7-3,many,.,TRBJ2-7,CASSSPPSYEQYF,TGTGCCAGCAGCTCTCCCCCCTCCTACGAGCAGTACTTC
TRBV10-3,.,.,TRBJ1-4,CAISDGENEKLFF,TGTGCCATCAGTGACGGTGAAAATGAAAAACTGTTTTTT
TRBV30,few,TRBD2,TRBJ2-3,CAWGLAGGADTQYF,TGTGCCTGGGGTTTAGCGGGAGGGGCAGATACGCAGTATTTT
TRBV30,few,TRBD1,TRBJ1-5,CAWRHRAGGNQPQHF,TGTGCCTGGAGGCACCGGGCAGGGGGGAATCAGCCCCAGCATTTT
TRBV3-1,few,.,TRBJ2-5,CASSRQNQETQYF,TGTGCCAGCAGCCGACAGAACCAAGAGACCCAGTACTTC
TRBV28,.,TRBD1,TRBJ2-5,CASTKPEAGGFETQYF,TGTGCCAGCACCAAACCCGAGGCAGGGGGATTTGAGACCCAGTACTTC
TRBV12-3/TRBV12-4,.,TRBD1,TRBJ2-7,CASKLGQGANEQYF,TGTGCCAGTAAGCTTGGGCAGGGGGCGAACGAGCAGTACTTC
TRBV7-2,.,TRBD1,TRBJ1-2,CASSPDRERDYTF,TGTGCCAGCAGCCCGGACAGGGAGAGGGACTACACCTTC
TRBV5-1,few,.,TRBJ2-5,CASSGAGGSSKETQYF,TGCGCCAGCTCCGGGGCCGGGGGATCCTCCAAAGAGACCCAGTACTTC
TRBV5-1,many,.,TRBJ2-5,CASSLNGEVQYF,TGCGCCAGCAGCTTGAACGGCGAAGTGCAGTACTTC